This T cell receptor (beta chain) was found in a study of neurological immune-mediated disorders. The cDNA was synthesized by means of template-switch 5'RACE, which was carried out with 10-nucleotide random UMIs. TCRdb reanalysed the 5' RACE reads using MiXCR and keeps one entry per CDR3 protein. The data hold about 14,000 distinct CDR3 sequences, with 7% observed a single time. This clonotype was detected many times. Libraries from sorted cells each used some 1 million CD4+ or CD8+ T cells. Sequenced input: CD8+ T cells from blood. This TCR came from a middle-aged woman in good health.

The CDR3 nucleotides read TGTGCCAGCAGTCGCCTCCTTCCTAGCCGACACAATGAGCAGTTCTTC. Its translation: CASSRLLPSRHNEQFF. The chain recombines TRBV27 with TRBJ2-1; a possible D gene is TRBD2 (5 bases). The CDR3 is 16 amino acids. The V end lost 5 bases, the J end lost 5 bases, and 19 bases lay between the germline ends. CDR1 is MNHEY, CDR2 SMNVEV, per germline (reference sequence).